This is a list of T cell receptor beta chains from one sample in a study of cytomegalovirus exposure and HLA in healthy donors. The method was immunoSEQ multiplex PCR; TCRdb's version includes in-frame clones alone and lacks a portion of them. The sample has about 250,000 clones; 85% to 90% are singletons. The sample taken for sequencing was PBMCs. The receptors come from a man in his late teens or twenties in good health and CMV-seronegative. Both conserved end residues are part of each CDR3. The order of the fields is V gene, D gene, clone size, J gene, CDR3 DNA, CDR3 protein. A D gene is named only where the DNA matches it firmly. Expanded clones are given a class, and other clones once, few, many or no size at all.

v_call: TRBV19; d_call: -; clone_size: -; j_call: TRBJ1-5; cdr3_nt: TGTGCCAGTAGTGAGGCACCCATTAGCAATCAGCCCCAGCATTTT; cdr3_aa: CASSEAPISNQPQHF
v_call: TRBV11-2; d_call: TRBD2; clone_size: -; j_call: TRBJ2-3; cdr3_nt: TGTGCCAGCAGCTACGTAGCGGGGGGGCTAACAGATACGCAGTATTTT; cdr3_aa: CASSYVAGGLTDTQYF
v_call: TRBV2; d_call: -; clone_size: -; j_call: TRBJ2-1; cdr3_nt: TGTGCCAGCAGGTGGACTCTCTCCGTCAATGAGCAGTTCTTC; cdr3_aa: CASRWTLSVNEQFF
v_call: TRBV25-1; d_call: -; clone_size: -; j_call: TRBJ2-1; cdr3_nt: TGTGCCAGCAGTGGCGGACAGTATAGTGAGCAGTTCTTC; cdr3_aa: CASSGGQYSEQFF
v_call: TRBV11-3; d_call: -; clone_size: -; j_call: TRBJ2-7; cdr3_nt: TGTGCCAGCAGCAAAGGACAGAAAAGATACGAGCAGTACTTC; cdr3_aa: CASSKGQKRYEQYF
v_call: TRBV10-1; d_call: TRBD2; clone_size: -; j_call: TRBJ2-7; cdr3_nt: TGCGCCAGCAGTGACTCTAGCGGGAGGGCCCCCGCCTACGAGCAGTACTTC; cdr3_aa: CASSDSSGRAPAYEQYF
v_call: TRBV2; d_call: -; clone_size: -; j_call: TRBJ1-5; cdr3_nt: TGTGCCAGCATGCGGGAGGGAGCCCTCAATCAGCCCCAGCATTTT; cdr3_aa: CASMREGALNQPQHF
v_call: TRBV6-1; d_call: -; clone_size: -; j_call: TRBJ1-1; cdr3_nt: TGTGCCAGCAGTGAAAGGATCAGGGCAAACACTGAAGCTTTCTTT; cdr3_aa: CASSERIRANTEAFF
v_call: TRBV27; d_call: -; clone_size: -; j_call: TRBJ2-7; cdr3_nt: TGTGCCAGCAGTTTAAATACAGGGATTATGGTCTACGAGCAGTACTTC; cdr3_aa: CASSLNTGIMVYEQYF
v_call: TRBV7-2; d_call: -; clone_size: -; j_call: TRBJ2-1; cdr3_nt: TGTGCCAGCAGCCCTGGGGGCTCAGGGTATGAGCAGTTCTTC; cdr3_aa: CASSPGGSGYEQFF
v_call: TRBV5-1; d_call: -; clone_size: once; j_call: TRBJ2-6; cdr3_nt: TGCGCCAGCAGCGTACGGAGTGGGGCCAACGTCCTGACTTTC; cdr3_aa: CASSVRSGANVLTF
v_call: TRBV4-1; d_call: TRBD1; clone_size: -; j_call: TRBJ1-2; cdr3_nt: TGCGCCAGCAGCCAAGTAGGGGGCGCCGTCAACGGCTACACCTTC; cdr3_aa: CASSQVGGAVNGYTF
v_call: TRBV4-1; d_call: -; clone_size: -; j_call: TRBJ1-3; cdr3_nt: TGCGCCAGCAGCCAAGGTCTAATCAACTCTGGAAACACCATATATTTT; cdr3_aa: CASSQGLINSGNTIYF
v_call: TRBV7-2; d_call: -; clone_size: few; j_call: TRBJ2-7; cdr3_nt: TGTGCCAGCACCCCAGGGGTCTTCAACGAGCAGTACTTC; cdr3_aa: CASTPGVFNEQYF
v_call: TRBV7-9; d_call: -; clone_size: -; j_call: TRBJ2-3; cdr3_nt: TGTGCCAGCAGCTCGCCTAGCTTCATGAGGGCTATAGATACGCAGTATTTT; cdr3_aa: CASSSPSFMRAIDTQYF
v_call: TRBV6-5; d_call: TRBD2; clone_size: -; j_call: TRBJ2-5; cdr3_nt: TGTGCCAGCAGTTTCCCGACTAGCGGGGGACAAGAGACCCAGTACTTC; cdr3_aa: CASSFPTSGGQETQYF
v_call: TRBV6-1; d_call: TRBD1; clone_size: -; j_call: TRBJ1-1; cdr3_nt: TGTGCCAGCAGCAGGGGGCCGAGTGAAGCTTTCTTT; cdr3_aa: CASSRGPSEAFF
v_call: TRBV13; d_call: -; clone_size: -; j_call: TRBJ1-4; cdr3_nt: TGTGCCAGCAGCTTAAGAGAGCCTAATGAAAAACTGTTTTTT; cdr3_aa: CASSLREPNEKLFF
v_call: TRBV6-6; d_call: TRBD1; clone_size: once; j_call: TRBJ2-2; cdr3_nt: TGTGCCAGCAGTTCGGGACAGGGGTATACCGGGGAGCTGTTTTTT; cdr3_aa: CASSSGQGYTGELFF
v_call: TRBV6-5; d_call: -; clone_size: -; j_call: TRBJ2-1; cdr3_nt: TGTGCCAGCAGTTACTCATCCCATAGCTCCTACAATGAGCAGTTCTTC; cdr3_aa: CASSYSSHSSYNEQFF
v_call: TRBV6-1; d_call: TRBD1; clone_size: -; j_call: TRBJ2-1; cdr3_nt: TGTGCCAGCAACATCCAGGGGGCGCAGGATGAGCAGTTCTTC; cdr3_aa: CASNIQGAQDEQFF
v_call: TRBV6-1; d_call: -; clone_size: -; j_call: TRBJ1-3; cdr3_nt: TGTGCCAGCAGTGAAGTCGGGTCCCGGAACATCATATATTTT; cdr3_aa: CASSEVGSRNIIYF
v_call: TRBV7-2; d_call: TRBD1; clone_size: -; j_call: TRBJ2-7; cdr3_nt: TGTGCCAGCAGCCTTCAGGGGGCCCACGAGCAGTACTTC; cdr3_aa: CASSLQGAHEQYF
v_call: TRBV5-1; d_call: -; clone_size: -; j_call: TRBJ2-5; cdr3_nt: TGCGCCAGCAGCTTGCAGGGTATGGAGACCCAGTACTTC; cdr3_aa: CASSLQGMETQYF
v_call: TRBV29-1; d_call: -; clone_size: -; j_call: TRBJ2-7; cdr3_nt: TGCAGCGTCAAATCCGGGACTTACTCCTACGAGCAGTACTTC; cdr3_aa: CSVKSGTYSYEQYF
v_call: TRBV7-9; d_call: -; clone_size: -; j_call: TRBJ1-5; cdr3_nt: TGTGCCAGCGGCCTCGGGGGGACGGAGCCCCAGCATTTT; cdr3_aa: CASGLGGTEPQHF
v_call: TRBV2; d_call: TRBD2; clone_size: -; j_call: TRBJ2-5; cdr3_nt: TGTGCCAGCAACATTGGACTAGCGGGATCAGGAGAGACCCAGTACTTC; cdr3_aa: CASNIGLAGSGETQYF
v_call: TRBV9; d_call: TRBD1; clone_size: once; j_call: TRBJ2-7; cdr3_nt: TGTGCCAGCAGCTTGACAGGGGCCGCTTTCGACGAGCAGTACTTC; cdr3_aa: CASSLTGAAFDEQYF
v_call: TRBV28; d_call: -; clone_size: -; j_call: TRBJ1-3; cdr3_nt: TGTGCCAGCAGGAAGACAGCGTCTGGAAACACCATATATTTT; cdr3_aa: CASRKTASGNTIYF
v_call: TRBV28; d_call: -; clone_size: once; j_call: TRBJ2-1; cdr3_nt: TGTGCCAGCAAAGGGACTGTCCCCAATGAGCAGTTCTTC; cdr3_aa: CASKGTVPNEQFF
v_call: TRBV5-6; d_call: TRBD1; clone_size: -; j_call: TRBJ2-7; cdr3_nt: TGTGCCAGCAGCTCCGCGAGGACAGGGCTGGGGTACGAGCAGTACTTC; cdr3_aa: CASSSARTGLGYEQYF
v_call: TRBV19; d_call: TRBD2; clone_size: -; j_call: TRBJ2-3; cdr3_nt: TGTGCCAGTAGCAACCCCAGACTAGCGGGGGGGTCCAACACAGATACGCAGTATTTT; cdr3_aa: CASSNPRLAGGSNTDTQYF
v_call: TRBV6-1; d_call: TRBD1; clone_size: -; j_call: TRBJ1-4; cdr3_nt: TGTGCCAGCAGTTGGGACAGGGGATCTAATGAAAAACTGTTTTTT; cdr3_aa: CASSWDRGSNEKLFF
v_call: TRBV6-6; d_call: -; clone_size: -; j_call: TRBJ2-1; cdr3_nt: TGTGCCAGCAGAATTTATCCCTACAATGAGCAGTTCTTC; cdr3_aa: CASRIYPYNEQFF
v_call: TRBV20-1; d_call: -; clone_size: -; j_call: TRBJ1-5; cdr3_nt: TGCGCCGGGACAAACGGTCAGCCCCAGCATTTT; cdr3_aa: CAGTNGQPQHF